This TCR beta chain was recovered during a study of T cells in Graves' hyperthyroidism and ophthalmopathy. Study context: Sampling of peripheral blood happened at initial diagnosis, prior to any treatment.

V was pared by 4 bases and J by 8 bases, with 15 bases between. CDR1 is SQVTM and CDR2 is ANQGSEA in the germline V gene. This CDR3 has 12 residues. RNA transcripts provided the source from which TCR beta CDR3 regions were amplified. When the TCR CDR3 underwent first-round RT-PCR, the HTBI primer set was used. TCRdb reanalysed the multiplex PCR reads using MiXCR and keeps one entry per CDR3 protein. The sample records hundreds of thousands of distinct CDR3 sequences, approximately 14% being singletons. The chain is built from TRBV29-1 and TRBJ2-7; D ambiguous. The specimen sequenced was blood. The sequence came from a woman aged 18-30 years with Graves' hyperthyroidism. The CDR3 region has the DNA TGCAGCGTTGGAAATGGAGAGTCGCAGCAGTACTTC. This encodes CSVGNGESQQYF.